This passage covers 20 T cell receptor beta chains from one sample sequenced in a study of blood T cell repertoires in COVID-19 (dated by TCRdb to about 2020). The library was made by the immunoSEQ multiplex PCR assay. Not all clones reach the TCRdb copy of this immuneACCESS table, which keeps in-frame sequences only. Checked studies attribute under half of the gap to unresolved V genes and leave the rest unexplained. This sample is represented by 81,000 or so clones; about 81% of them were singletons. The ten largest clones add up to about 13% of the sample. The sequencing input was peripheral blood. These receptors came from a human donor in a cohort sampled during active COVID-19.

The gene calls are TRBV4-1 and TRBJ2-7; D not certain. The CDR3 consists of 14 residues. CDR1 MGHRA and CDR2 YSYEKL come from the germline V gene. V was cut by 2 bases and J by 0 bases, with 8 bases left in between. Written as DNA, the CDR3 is TGCGCCAGCAGCCAACCGACACGCTCCTACGAGCAGTACTTC. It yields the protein CASSQPTRSYEQYF.

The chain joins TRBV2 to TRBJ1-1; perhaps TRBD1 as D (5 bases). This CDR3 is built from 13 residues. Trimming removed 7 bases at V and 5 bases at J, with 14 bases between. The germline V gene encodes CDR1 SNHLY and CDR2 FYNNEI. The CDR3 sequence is CASTPESGTEAFF. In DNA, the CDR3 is TGTGCCAGCACCCCCGAATCAGGGACTGAAGCTTTCTTT.

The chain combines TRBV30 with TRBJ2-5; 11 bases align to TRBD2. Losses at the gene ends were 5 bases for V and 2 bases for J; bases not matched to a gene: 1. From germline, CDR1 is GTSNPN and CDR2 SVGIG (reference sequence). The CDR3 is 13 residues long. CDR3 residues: CAWGTSGQETQYF. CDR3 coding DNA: TGTGCCTGGGGGACTAGCGGACAAGAGACCCAGTACTTC.

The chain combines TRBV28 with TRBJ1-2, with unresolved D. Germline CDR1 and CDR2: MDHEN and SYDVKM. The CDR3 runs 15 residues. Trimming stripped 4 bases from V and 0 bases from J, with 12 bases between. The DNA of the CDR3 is TGTGCCAGCAGTTCACCAGGATTCTCTAACTATGGCTACACCTTC. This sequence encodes CASSSPGFSNYGYTF.

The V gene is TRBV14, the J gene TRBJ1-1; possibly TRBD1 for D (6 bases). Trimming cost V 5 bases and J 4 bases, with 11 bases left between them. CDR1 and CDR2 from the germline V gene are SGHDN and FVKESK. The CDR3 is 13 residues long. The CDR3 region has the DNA TGTGCCAGCAGCACCCAAGGGGGCACTGAAGCTTTCTTT. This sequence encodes CASSTQGGTEAFF. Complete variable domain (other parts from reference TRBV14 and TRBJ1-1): EAGVTQFPSHSVIEKGQTVTLRCDPISGHDNLYWYRRVMGKEIKFLLHFVKESKQDESGMPNNRFLAERTGGTYSTLKVQPAELEDSGVYFCASSTQGGTEAFFGQGTRLTVV.

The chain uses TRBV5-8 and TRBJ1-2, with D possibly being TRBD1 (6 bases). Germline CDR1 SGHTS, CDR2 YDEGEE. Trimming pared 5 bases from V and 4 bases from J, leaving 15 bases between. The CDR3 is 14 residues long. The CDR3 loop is CASRSTGSGYGYTF. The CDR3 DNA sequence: TGTGCCAGCAGATCCACAGGGTCGGGCTATGGCTACACCTTC.

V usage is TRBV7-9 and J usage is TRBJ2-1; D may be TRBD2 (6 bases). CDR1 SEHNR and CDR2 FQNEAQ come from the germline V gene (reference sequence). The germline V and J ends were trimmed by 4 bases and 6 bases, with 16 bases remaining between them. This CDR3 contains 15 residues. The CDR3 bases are TGTGCCAGCAGCTCTTGGGGGGTGGGAGCCAATGAGCAGTTCTTC. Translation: CASSSWGVGANEQFF.

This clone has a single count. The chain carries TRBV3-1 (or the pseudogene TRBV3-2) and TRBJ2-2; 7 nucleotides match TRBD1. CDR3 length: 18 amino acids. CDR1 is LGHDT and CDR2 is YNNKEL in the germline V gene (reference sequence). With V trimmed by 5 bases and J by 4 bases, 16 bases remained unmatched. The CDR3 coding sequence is TGTGCCAGCAGCACCCGGACAGGCCCCTGCCCGGGCACCGGGGAGCTGTTTTTT. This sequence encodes CASSTRTGPCPGTGELFF.

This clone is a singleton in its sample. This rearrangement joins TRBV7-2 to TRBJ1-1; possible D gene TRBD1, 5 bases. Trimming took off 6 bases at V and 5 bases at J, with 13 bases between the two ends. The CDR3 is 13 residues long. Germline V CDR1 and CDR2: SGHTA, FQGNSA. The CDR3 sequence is CASRQQVGTEAFF. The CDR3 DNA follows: TGTGCCAGCAGGCAACAGGTCGGAACTGAAGCTTTCTTT.

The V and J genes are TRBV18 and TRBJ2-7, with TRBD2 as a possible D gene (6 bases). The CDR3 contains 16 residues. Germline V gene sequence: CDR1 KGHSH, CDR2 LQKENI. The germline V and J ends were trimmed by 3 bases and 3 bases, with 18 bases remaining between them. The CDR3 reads CASSPSQWRDLYEQYF. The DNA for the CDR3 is TGTGCCAGCTCACCCTCTCAATGGAGGGACCTCTACGAGCAGTACTTC. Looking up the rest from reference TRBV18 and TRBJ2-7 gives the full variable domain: NAGVMQNPRHLVRRRGQEARLRCSPMKGHSHVYWYRQLPEEGLKFMVYLQKENIIDESGMPKERFSAEFPKEGPSILRIQQVVRGDSAAYFCASSPSQWRDLYEQYFGPGTRLTVT.

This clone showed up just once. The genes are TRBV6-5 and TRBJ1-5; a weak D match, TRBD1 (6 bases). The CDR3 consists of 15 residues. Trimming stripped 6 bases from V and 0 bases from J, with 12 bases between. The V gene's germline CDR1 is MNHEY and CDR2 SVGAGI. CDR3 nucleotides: TGTGCCAGCAGCCTTGGACAGTATAGCAATCAGCCCCAGCATTTT. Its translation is CASSLGQYSNQPQHF.

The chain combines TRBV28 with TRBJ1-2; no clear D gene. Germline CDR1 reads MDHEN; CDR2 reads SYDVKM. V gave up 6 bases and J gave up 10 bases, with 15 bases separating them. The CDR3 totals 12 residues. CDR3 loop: CASSPQSKVYTF. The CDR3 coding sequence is TGTGCCAGCAGCCCACAGTCTAAGGTCTACACCTTC.

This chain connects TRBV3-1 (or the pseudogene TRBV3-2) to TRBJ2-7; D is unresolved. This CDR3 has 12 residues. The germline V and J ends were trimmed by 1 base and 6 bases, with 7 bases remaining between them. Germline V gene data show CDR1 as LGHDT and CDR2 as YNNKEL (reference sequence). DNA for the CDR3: TGTGCCAGCAGCCAAGCTAATCGCGAGCAGTACTTC. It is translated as CASSQANREQYF.

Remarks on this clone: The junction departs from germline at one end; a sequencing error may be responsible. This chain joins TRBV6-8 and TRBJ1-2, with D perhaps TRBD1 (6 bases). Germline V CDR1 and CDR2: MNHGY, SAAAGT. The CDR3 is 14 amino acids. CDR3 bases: TGTGCCAGCGGCTCCCCACACCAAACAGGGACTATCGCCTTC. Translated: CASGSPHQTGTIAF.

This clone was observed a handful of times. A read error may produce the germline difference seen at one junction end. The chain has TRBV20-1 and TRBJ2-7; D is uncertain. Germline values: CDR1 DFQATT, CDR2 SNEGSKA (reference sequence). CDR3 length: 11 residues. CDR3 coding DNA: TGCAGTGCCACATCACTATACGCGCAGTACTTC. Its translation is CSATSLYAQYF.

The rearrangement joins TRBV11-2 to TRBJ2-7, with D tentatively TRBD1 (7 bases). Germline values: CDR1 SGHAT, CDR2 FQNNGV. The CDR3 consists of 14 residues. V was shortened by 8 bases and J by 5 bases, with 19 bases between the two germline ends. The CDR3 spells CASPRRGPFHEQYF. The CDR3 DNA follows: TGTGCCAGCCCCCGGAGGGGGCCGTTTCACGAGCAGTACTTC.

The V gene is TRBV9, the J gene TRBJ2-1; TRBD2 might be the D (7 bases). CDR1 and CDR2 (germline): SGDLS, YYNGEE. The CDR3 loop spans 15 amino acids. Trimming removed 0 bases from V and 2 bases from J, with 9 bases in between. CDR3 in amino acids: CASSVDGGPYNEQFF. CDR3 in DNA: TGTGCCAGCAGCGTAGACGGGGGGCCCTACAATGAGCAGTTCTTC.

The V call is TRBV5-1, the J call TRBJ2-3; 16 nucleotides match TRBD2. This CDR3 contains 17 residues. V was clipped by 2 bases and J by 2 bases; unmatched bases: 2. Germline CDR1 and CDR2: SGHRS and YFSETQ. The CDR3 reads CASSFGTSGGATDTQYF. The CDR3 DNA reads TGCGCCAGCAGCTTCGGGACTAGCGGGGGGGCCACAGATACGCAGTATTTT.

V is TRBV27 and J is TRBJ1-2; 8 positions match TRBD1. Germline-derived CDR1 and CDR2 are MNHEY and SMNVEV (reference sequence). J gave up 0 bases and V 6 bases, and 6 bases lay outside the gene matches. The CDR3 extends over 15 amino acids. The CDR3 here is CASRTGAFSNYGYTF. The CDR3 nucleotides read TGTGCCAGCAGGACAGGGGCCTTCTCTAACTATGGCTACACCTTC.

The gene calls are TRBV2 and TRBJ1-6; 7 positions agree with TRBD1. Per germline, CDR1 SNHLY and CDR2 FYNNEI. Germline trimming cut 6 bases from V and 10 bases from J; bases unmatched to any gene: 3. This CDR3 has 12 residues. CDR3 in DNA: TGTGCCAGCAGGACAGGGACCTCACCCCTCCACTTT. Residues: CASRTGTSPLHF. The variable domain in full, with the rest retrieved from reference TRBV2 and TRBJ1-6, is EPEVTQTPSHQVTQMGQEVILRCVPISNHLYFYWYRQILGQKVEFLVSFYNNEISEKSEIFDDQFSVERPDGSNFTLKIRSTKLEDSAMYFCASRTGTSPLHFGNGTRLTVT.